This is a list of T cell receptor beta chains from one sample in a study of glioma-infiltrating T cells. A single record per CDR3 protein comes from TCRdb applying MiXCR to the multiplex PCR reads. Of roughly 120,000 distinct CDR3 sequences listed, under 30% are singletons. Sequenced sample: glioma tissue, nonneoplastic brain tissue, or PBMCs (not recorded which). The receptors shown here come from a human donor with low-grade glioma or glioblastoma, undergoing nonglioma brain surgery, or in good health (not recorded which). CDR3s include the opening cysteine and the closing phenylalanine or tryptophan. D genes are given only for firm matches. Expanded clones are given a class, and other clones once, few, many or no size at all.

cdr3_aa cdr3_nt j_call d_call v_call clone_size
CASGQDPAGSYNEQFF TGTGCCAGCGGCCAAGATCCAGCGGGGAGCTACAATGAGCAGTTCTTC TRBJ2-1 TRBD2 TRBV4-2 -
CASSYDPSDTQYF TGTGCCAGCAGTTACGACCCCTCGGATACGCAGTATTTT TRBJ2-3 - TRBV6-5 many
CASSANKGDTQYF TGTGCCAGCAGCGCAAACAAGGGAGATACGCAGTATTTT TRBJ2-3 - TRBV7-3 -
CASGGSSYNEQFF TGTGCCAGTGGGGGGAGCTCCTACAATGAGCAGTTCTTC TRBJ2-1 - TRBV2 many
CASTLAYGGYTF TGTGCCAGCACTTTGGCCTACGGCGGCTACACCTTC TRBJ1-2 - TRBV12-3/TRBV12-4 many
CASTSGASYNEQFF TGTGCCAGCACCTCGGGGGCGTCCTACAATGAGCAGTTCTTC TRBJ2-1 - TRBV11-2 few
CASSYLGQGEDTQYF TGTGCCAGCAGTTACCTTGGACAGGGGGAAGATACGCAGTATTTT TRBJ2-3 TRBD1 TRBV6-2/TRBV6-3 many
CASSSDRSSYNSPLHF TGTGCCAGCAGCTCCGACAGGAGCTCCTATAATTCACCCCTCCACTTT TRBJ1-6 - TRBV5-4 -
CASSPTTGIYGYTF TGTGCCAGCAGTCCTACGACAGGGATATATGGCTACACCTTC TRBJ1-2 TRBD1 TRBV28 many
CSGLVDRVIGGYGYTF TGCAGCGGTCTCGTCGACAGGGTTATAGGGGGCTATGGCTACACCTTC TRBJ1-2 TRBD1 TRBV29-1 many
CASSPGTGNTIYF TGTGCCAGCAGCCCCGGGACTGGAAACACCATATATTTT TRBJ1-3 - TRBV5-5 few
CASSTTGGGSTDTQYF TGTGCCAGCAGTACTACAGGGGGCGGAAGCACAGATACGCAGTATTTT TRBJ2-3 TRBD1 TRBV6-1 many
CASSRQGQETQYF TGTGCCAGCAGCCGACAGGGCCAAGAGACCCAGTACTTC TRBJ2-5 TRBD1 TRBV7-9 -
CSAQRGTGGYTEAFF TGCAGTGCCCAACGTGGGACAGGGGGGTACACTGAAGCTTTCTTT TRBJ1-1 TRBD1 TRBV20-1 -
CASSWGLAGVYAQYF TGTGCCAGCAGTTGGGGGCTAGCGGGTGTCTACGCGCAGTACTTC TRBJ2-7 TRBD2 TRBV25-1 -
CASSPSSDSYSYEQYF TGCGCCAGCAGCCCTTCCTCCGACAGCTATTCCTACGAGCAGTACTTC TRBJ2-7 - TRBV5-1 -
CAISVYGTSGRAADTQYF TGTGCCATCAGTGTATACGGGACTAGCGGGAGGGCGGCAGATACGCAGTATTTT TRBJ2-3 TRBD2 TRBV10-3 many
CASRRQFLTNTGELFF TGTGCCAGTAGACGACAGTTCCTTACGAACACCGGGGAGCTGTTTTTT TRBJ2-2 - TRBV19 few
CVSASLGITQYF TGTGTCAGCGCAAGCTTGGGGATTACGCAGTATTTT TRBJ2-3 - TRBV3-1 once
CASSESGGPPTDTQYF TGCGCCAGCAGTGAGTCCGGGGGTCCCCCCACAGATACGCAGTATTTT TRBJ2-3 - TRBV10-1 many
CASSERIGQPQHF TGCGCCAGCAGTGAAAGGATCGGGCAGCCCCAGCATTTT TRBJ1-5 - TRBV10-1 many
CASTGYSNQPQHF TGTGCCAGCACAGGTTATAGCAATCAGCCCCAGCATTTT TRBJ1-5 - TRBV2 many
CASSLYGQGNIQYF TGCGCCAGCAGCCTCTACGGACAGGGAAACATTCAGTACTTC TRBJ2-4 TRBD1 TRBV4-1 many
CASSWSSGNTIYF TGTGCCAGCAGTTGGAGCTCTGGAAACACCATATATTTT TRBJ1-3 - TRBV27 many
CASASSYNSHLHF TGTGCCAGCGCGAGCTCCTATAATTCACACCTCCACTTT TRBJ1-6 - TRBV2 once
CASREDGLSYEQYF TGTGCCAGCAGGGAGGACGGACTCTCCTACGAGCAGTACTTC TRBJ2-7 - TRBV2 many
CASSLGETDTQYF TGTGCCAGCAGCTTAGGGGAGACAGATACGCAGTATTTT TRBJ2-3 - TRBV11-2 -
CASLSLRRDIHYF TGTGCCAGCCTTTCACTGAGAAGGGACATTCATTACTTC TRBJ2-4 - TRBV6-1 -
CASSSTVYEQYF TGTGCCAGCAGCTCGACAGTCTACGAGCAGTACTTC TRBJ2-7 - TRBV6-2/TRBV6-3 many
CASRGDRYGYTF TGTGCCAGCAGGGGAGACCGTTATGGCTACACCTTC TRBJ1-2 - TRBV2 many
CAGSQTGGKNIQYF TGTGCCGGCAGCCAGACGGGGGGAAAAAACATTCAGTACTTC TRBJ2-4 TRBD2 TRBV2 -
CASSQDRPSGTPQETQYF TGCGCCAGCAGCCAAGATCGGCCTAGCGGAACCCCCCAAGAGACCCAGTACTTC TRBJ2-5 TRBD2 TRBV4-1 many
CASSYLGRNTEAFF TGTGCCAGCAGTTACTTAGGAAGAAACACTGAAGCTTTCTTT TRBJ1-1 - TRBV6-2/TRBV6-3 many
CASSPRGGLQYQETQYF TGTGCCAGCTCACCACGCGGCGGACTGCAGTACCAAGAGACCCAGTACTTC TRBJ2-5 - TRBV18 many
CASSLNRATGAFF TGTGCCAGCAGCTTGAACAGGGCAACTGGAGCTTTCTTT TRBJ1-1 - TRBV7-3 -
CAILGPSSGNTIYF TGTGCCATCCTAGGACCGAGCTCTGGAAACACCATATATTTT TRBJ1-3 - TRBV2 many
CASKQSYSGGQFF TGTGCCAGCAAGCAGAGTTATAGCGGAGGTCAGTTCTTC TRBJ2-1 - TRBV2 many